This passage covers 4 T cell receptor beta chains from one sample sequenced in a study. TCRdb ran MiXCR on the RT-PCR reads and lists one entry per CDR3 protein. This table has about 680,000 distinct CDR3 sequences, 14% appearing once. Sample: memory CD4+ T cells from blood. These receptors were collected from a female donor in good health, serving as a healthy control.

This clonotype was found a few times. This chain uses TRBV7-2 with TRBJ2-3; D call uncertain. This CDR3 has 15 amino acids. Germline V gene lookup returns CDR1 SGHTA and CDR2 FQGNSA. With 1 base removed from V and 1 base from J, the gap between germline ends came to 9 bases. The DNA for the CDR3 is TGTGCCAGCAGCTTAGATCGTGCAGGCACAGATACGCAGTATTTT. Translated: CASSLDRAGTDTQYF. Full variable domain (outside the CDR3, taken from reference TRBV7-2 and TRBJ2-3): GAGVSQSPSNKVTEKGKDVELRCDPISGHTALYWYRQSLGQGLEFLIYFQGNSAPDKSGLPSDRFSAERTGGSVSTLTIQRTQQEDSAVYLCASSLDRAGTDTQYFGPGTRLTVL.

This clonotype was seen repeatedly, ten times or more. V is TRBV12-3 or TRBV12-4 and J is TRBJ1-1; D call uncertain. Trimming stripped 2 bases from V and 4 bases from J, with 11 bases between. The CDR3 is 14 amino acids. The CDR3 DNA reads TGTGCCAGCAGTTTACAGACCGAAGTCACTGAAGCTTTCTTT. It yields the protein CASSLQTEVTEAFF.

This clonotype was seen a handful of times. The chain links TRBV7-9 to TRBJ1-5, with unresolved D. V was pared by 5 bases and J by 0 bases, with 23 bases between. The CDR3 sequence is 19 residues long. The germline gives CDR1 SEHNR, CDR2 FQNEAQ (reference sequence). The CDR3, as DNA: TGTGCCAGCAGCCGAGCTCCTGGCAGCGACGCCCATAGCAATCAGCCCCAGCATTTT. Translation gives CASSRAPGSDAHSNQPQHF. Drawing the rest from reference TRBV7-9 and TRBJ1-5, the complete variable domain is DTGVSQNPRHKITKRGQNVTFRCDPISEHNRLYWYRQTLGQGPEFLTYFQNEAQLEKSRLLSDRFSAERPKGSFSTLEIQRTEQGDSAMYLCASSRAPGSDAHSNQPQHFGDGTRLSIL.

The rearrangement uses TRBV12-3 or TRBV12-4 and TRBJ1-6, with a weak D call TRBD1 (5 bases). This CDR3 has 16 residues. V lost 6 bases, J lost 8 bases, and 20 bases lay in between. CDR3 DNA: TGTGCCAGCAGCTCTAGTGCGGGAGGGGAGTATTCACCCCTCCACTTT. Translation gives CASSSSAGGEYSPLHF.